What follows describes a single TCR beta chain. The sample belongs to a study of blood T cell repertoires in COVID-19. Overall study context: Spain, Italy and the United States supplied samples that represented acute and convalescent COVID-19. PBMCs, B-cell-depleted T cells, or T cells were the source of the cDNA or gDNA that made up the material.

Study processing details: Amplification of reference gene primers was used by the study to estimate nucleated cell counts. The table came from immunoSEQ multiplex PCR; TCRdb's copy has only in-frame clones and leaves some out. V, J and clone size derive from that table, while D and trimming were established from the DNA sequence. The data show about 230,000 clones, over 75% seen once. The TCR comes from a woman of 80 years or more with acute or convalescent COVID-19. Sequencing was done on a sample of peripheral blood.

In DNA, the CDR3 is TGTGCCAGCAGCCGCGACAGGGGCGAGCAGTACTTC. Its protein is CASSRDRGEQYF. V is TRBV11-3 and J is TRBJ2-7, with 8 bases matching TRBD1. This CDR3 comprises 12 residues. Germline V gives CDR1 SGHNT, CDR2 YENEEA. The J segment lost 6 bases and the V segment lost 5 bases, leaving 3 bases of the junction unmatched.